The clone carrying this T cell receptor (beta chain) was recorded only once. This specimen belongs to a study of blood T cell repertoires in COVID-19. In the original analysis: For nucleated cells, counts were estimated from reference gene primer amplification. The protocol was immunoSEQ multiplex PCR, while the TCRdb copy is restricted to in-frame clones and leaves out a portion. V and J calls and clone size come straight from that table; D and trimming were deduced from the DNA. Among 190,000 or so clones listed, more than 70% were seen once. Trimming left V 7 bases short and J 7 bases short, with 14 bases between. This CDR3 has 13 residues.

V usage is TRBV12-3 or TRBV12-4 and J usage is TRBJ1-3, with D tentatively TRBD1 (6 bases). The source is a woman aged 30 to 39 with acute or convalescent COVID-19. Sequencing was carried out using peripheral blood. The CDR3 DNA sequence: TGTGCCAGCAAGTCAGCCGACAGGAACACCATATATTTT. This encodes CASKSADRNTIYF.